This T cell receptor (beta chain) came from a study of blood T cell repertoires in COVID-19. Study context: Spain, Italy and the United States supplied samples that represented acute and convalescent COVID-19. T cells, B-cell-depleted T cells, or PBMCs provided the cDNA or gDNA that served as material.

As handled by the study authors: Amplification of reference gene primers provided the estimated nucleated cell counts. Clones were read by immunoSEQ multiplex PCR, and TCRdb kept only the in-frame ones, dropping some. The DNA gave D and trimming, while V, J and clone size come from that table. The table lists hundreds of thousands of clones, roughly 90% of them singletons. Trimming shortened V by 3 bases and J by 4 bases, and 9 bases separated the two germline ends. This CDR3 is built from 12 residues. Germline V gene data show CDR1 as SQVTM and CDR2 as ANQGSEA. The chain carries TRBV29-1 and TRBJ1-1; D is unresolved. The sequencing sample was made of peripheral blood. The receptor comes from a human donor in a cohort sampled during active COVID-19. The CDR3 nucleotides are TGCAGCGTTGAGACACACGGCACTGAAGCTTTCTTT. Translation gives CSVETHGTEAFF.